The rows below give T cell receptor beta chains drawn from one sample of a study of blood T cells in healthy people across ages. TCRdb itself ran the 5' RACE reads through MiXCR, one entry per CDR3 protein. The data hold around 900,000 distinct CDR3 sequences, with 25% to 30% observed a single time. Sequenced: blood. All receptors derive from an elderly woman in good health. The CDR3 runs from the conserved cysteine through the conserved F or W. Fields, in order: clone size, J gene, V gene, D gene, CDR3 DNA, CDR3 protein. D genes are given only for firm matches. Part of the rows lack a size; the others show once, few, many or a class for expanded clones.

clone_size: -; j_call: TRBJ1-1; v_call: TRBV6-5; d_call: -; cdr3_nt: TGTGCCAGCAGTGACTGTGGGCGGGGCACTGAAGCTTTCTTT; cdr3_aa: CASSDCGRGTEAFF
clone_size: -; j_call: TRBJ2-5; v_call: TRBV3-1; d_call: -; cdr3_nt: TGTGCCAGCAGCCAGGGACCCCTGTCTCAAGAGACCCAGTACTTC; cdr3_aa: CASSQGPLSQETQYF
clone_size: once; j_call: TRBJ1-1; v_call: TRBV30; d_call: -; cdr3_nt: TGTGCCTGGACGTTAAACACTGAAGCTTTCTTT; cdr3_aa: CAWTLNTEAFF
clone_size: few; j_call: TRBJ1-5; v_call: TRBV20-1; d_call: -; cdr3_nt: TGCAGTGCTAGGGACTCTACCTATAGCAATCAGCCCCAGCATTTT; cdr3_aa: CSARDSTYSNQPQHF
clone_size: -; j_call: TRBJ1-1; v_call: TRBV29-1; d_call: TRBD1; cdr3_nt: TGCAGCGTTGCTCCGGGACAGTCGAACACTGAAGCTTTCTTT; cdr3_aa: CSVAPGQSNTEAFF
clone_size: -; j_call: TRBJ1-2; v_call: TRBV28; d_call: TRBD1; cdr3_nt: TGTGCCAGCAGTCAACCATGGACAGGGGGCGTCTATGGCTACACCTTC; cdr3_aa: CASSQPWTGGVYGYTF
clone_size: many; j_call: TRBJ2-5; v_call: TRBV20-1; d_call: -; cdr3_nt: TGCAGTGCTAGAGATAGGAAGGGGATTCGAGAGACCCAGTACTTC; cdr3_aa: CSARDRKGIRETQYF
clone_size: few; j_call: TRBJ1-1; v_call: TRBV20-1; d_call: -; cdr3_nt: TGCAGTGCCGCAGACAGAAGGGCGAACACTGAAGCTTTCTTT; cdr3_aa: CSAADRRANTEAFF
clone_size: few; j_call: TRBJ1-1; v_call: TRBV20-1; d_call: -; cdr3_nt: TGCAGTGCTAGAGATCCCCACGATCAACGTCGCACTGAAGCTTTCTTT; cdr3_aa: CSARDPHDQRRTEAFF
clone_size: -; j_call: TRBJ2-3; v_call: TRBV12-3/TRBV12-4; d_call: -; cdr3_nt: TGTGCCAGCAAACCGCGGGGAGCTAGCACAGATACGCAGTATTTT; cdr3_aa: CASKPRGASTDTQYF
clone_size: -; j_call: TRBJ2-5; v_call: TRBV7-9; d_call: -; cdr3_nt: TGTGCCAGCAGCTTCCGTGCGGAGACCCAGTACTTC; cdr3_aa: CASSFRAETQYF
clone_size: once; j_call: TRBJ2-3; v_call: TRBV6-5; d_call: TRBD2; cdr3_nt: TGTGCCAGCACCCCACGGGGGGTTCCTAGCACAGATACGCAGTATTTT; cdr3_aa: CASTPRGVPSTDTQYF
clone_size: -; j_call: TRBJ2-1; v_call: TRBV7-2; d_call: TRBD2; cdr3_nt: TGTGCCAACAGCTTAGTGCTAGCGGGGGGTAATGAGCAGTTCTTC; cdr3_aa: CANSLVLAGGNEQFF
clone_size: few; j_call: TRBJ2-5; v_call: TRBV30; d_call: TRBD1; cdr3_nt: TGTGCCTGGGGGGGTCCAGGGGGCTATGAGACCCAGTACTTC; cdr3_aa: CAWGGPGGYETQYF
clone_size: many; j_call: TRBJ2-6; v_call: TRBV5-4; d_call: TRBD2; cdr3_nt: TGTGCCAGCAGTACCGGGACTAGCGGGGGACGCCGCTCTGGGGCCAACGTCCTGACTTTC; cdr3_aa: CASSTGTSGGRRSGANVLTF
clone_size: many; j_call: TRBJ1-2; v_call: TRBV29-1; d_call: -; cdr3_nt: TGCAGCGTTGATCTTGGGCTCAGGGGTGGCGGCTACACCTTC; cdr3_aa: CSVDLGLRGGGYTF
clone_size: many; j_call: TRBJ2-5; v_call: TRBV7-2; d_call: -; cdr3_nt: TGTGCCAGCAGCTTACCTAGGAGGATGGAGACCCAGTACTTC; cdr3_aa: CASSLPRRMETQYF
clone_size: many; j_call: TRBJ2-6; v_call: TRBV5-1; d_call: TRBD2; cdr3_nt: TGCGCCAGCAGCCCAGTACTAGCGGGGGTCTCTGGGGCCAACGTCCTGACTTTC; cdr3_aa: CASSPVLAGVSGANVLTF
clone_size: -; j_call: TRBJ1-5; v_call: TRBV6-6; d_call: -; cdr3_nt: TGTGCCAGCAGTTTGGGGGCGGGCCTTCAGCCCCAGCATTTT; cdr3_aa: CASSLGAGLQPQHF
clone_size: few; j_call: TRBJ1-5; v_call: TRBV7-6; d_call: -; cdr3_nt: TGTGCCAGCAGCTTAGTGGTGGGCCCAGATCAGCCCCAGCATTTT; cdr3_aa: CASSLVVGPDQPQHF
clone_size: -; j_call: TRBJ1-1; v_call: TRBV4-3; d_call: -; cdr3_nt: TGCGCCAGCAGCCAAGATGTACAAGGCCCTGAAGCTTTCTTT; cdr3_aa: CASSQDVQGPEAFF
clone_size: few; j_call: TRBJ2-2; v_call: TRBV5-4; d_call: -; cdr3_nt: TGTGCCAGCAGCACCGGGTCCAATAACCCAGGGAACACCGGGGAGCTGTTTTTT; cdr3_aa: CASSTGSNNPGNTGELFF
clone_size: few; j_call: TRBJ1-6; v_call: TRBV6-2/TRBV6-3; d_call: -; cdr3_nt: TGTGCCAGCAGTTACGGTGCCCGAAGCAGCCTTAGCTCCTATAATTCACCCCTCCACTTT; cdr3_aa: CASSYGARSSLSSYNSPLHF
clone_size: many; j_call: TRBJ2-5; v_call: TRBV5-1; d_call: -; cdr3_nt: TGCGCCAGCAGCCAGGGACTGGACCAAGAGACCCAGTACTTC; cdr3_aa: CASSQGLDQETQYF
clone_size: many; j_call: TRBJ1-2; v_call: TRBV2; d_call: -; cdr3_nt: TGTGCCAGCAGACCTCAGGGGGGCTACACCTTC; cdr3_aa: CASRPQGGYTF
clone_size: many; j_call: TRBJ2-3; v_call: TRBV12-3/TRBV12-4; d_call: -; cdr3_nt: TGTGCCAGCACGAGGGGCACAGATACGCAGTATTTT; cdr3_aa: CASTRGTDTQYF
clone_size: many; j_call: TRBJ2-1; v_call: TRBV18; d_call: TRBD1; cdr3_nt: TGTGCCAGCTCACCGACAGGGAGAGGGGACAATGAGCAGTTCTTC; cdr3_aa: CASSPTGRGDNEQFF
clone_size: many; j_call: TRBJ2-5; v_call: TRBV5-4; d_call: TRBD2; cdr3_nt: TGTGCCAGCAGCCCGCGCCAGGCGGGGGGGACGGAGACCCAGTACTTC; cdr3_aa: CASSPRQAGGTETQYF
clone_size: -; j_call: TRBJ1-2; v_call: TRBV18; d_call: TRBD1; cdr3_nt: TGTGCCAGCTCACCAGATTCGGGACAGTATGGCTACACCTTC; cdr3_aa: CASSPDSGQYGYTF
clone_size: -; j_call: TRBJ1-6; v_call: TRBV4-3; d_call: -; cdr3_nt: TGCGCCAGCAGCCAAAGAGGGATTCTCAATTCACCCCTCCACTTT; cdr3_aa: CASSQRGILNSPLHF
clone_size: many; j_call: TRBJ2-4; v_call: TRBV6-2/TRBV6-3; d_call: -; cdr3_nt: TGTGCCAGCAGTTACTCGAGGGCTGGCAGGGTGGACATTCAGTACTTC; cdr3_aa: CASSYSRAGRVDIQYF
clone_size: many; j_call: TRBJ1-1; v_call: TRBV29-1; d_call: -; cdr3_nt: TGCAGCCTTAATCGGGGGCTCAAGAACACTGAAGCTTTCTTT; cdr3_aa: CSLNRGLKNTEAFF
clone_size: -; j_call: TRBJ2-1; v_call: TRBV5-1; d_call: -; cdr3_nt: TGCGCCAGCAGCTTGGCCGGAGGGTACAGTGAGCAGTTCTTC; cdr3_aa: CASSLAGGYSEQFF
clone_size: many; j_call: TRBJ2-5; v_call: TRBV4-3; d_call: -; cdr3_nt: TGCGCCGGCAGCCAAGATGCCTCGTGGCTCGGGGAGACCCAGTACTTC; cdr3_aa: CAGSQDASWLGETQYF
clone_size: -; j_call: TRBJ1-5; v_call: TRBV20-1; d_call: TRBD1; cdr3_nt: TGCAGTGGCACAGGGGGCAATCAGCCCCAGCATTTT; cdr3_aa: CSGTGGNQPQHF
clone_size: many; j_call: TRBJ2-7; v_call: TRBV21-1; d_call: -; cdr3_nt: TGTGCCAGCACCCTGCCAGGAGGACAGGGGAACTCCTACGAGCAGTACTTC; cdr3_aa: CASTLPGGQGNSYEQYF
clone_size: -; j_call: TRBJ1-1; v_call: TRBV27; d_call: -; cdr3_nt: TGTGCCAGCAGTTTATCGGTCAGGAGGAACACTGAAGCTTTCTTT; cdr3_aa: CASSLSVRRNTEAFF
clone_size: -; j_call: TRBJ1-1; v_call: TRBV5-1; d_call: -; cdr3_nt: TGCGCCAGCAGCTCCGGTCTGGACGCGACCAGCGCCATGAACACTGAAGCTTTCTTT; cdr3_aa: CASSSGLDATSAMNTEAFF
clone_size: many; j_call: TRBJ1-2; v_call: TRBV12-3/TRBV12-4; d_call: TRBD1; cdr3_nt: TGTGCCAGCAGATACACGGGCCAGGGGGCCTATGGCTACACCTTC; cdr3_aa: CASRYTGQGAYGYTF
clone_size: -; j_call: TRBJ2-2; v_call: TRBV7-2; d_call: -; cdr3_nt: TGTGCCAGCAGTCCACAGGGCTTGAACACCGGGGAGCTGTTTTTT; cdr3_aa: CASSPQGLNTGELFF
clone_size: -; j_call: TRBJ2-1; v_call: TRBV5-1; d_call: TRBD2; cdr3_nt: TGCGCCAGCGGACCAATAGCGGGGGACTACAATGAGCAGTTCTTC; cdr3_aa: CASGPIAGDYNEQFF
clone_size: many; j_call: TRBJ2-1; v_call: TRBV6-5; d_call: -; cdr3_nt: TGTGCCAGCCGGACGGGTTACAATGAGCAGTTCTTC; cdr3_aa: CASRTGYNEQFF
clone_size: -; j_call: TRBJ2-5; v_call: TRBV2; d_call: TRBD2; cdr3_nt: TGTGCCAGCAGTAACGGACTAGCGGGGGTGGAGACCCAGTACTTC; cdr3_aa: CASSNGLAGVETQYF
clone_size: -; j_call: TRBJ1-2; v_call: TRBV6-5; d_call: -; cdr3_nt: TGTGCCAGCAGGGGTCCAGGGGCTAACTATGGCTACACCTTC; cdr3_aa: CASRGPGANYGYTF
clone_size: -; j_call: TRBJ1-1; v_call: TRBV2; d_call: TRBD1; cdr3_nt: TGTGCCAGCATCCGGGGACAGGGGACTGAAGCTTTCTTT; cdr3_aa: CASIRGQGTEAFF
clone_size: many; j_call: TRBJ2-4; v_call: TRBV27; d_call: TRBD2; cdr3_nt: TGTGCCAGCAGAGGGACTAGCGGGCAAAACATTCAGTACTTC; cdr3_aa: CASRGTSGQNIQYF
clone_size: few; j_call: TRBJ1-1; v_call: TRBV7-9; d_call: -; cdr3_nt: TGTGCCAGCAGCTTAGACGCGGATATTGGGCATGCTTTCTTT; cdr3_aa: CASSLDADIGHAFF
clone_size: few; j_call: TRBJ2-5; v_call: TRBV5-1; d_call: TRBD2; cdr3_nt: TGCGCCAGCTCAGGACTAGCGGGCCTCTCCGCGGAGACCCAGTACTTC; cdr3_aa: CASSGLAGLSAETQYF
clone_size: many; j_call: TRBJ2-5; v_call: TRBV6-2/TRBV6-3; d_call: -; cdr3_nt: TGTGCCAGCAGTTACATCAGAAAAGAGACCCAGTACTTC; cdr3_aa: CASSYIRKETQYF
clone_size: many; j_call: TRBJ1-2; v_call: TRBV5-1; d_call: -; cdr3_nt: TGCGCCAGCAGCTTGGCCCCGGACGTTGGCTACACCTTC; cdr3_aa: CASSLAPDVGYTF
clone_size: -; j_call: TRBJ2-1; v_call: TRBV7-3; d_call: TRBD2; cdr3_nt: TGTGCCAGCAGCTTAATTGGGGGGGGGACTAGCATCTACAATGAGCAGTTCTTC; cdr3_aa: CASSLIGGGTSIYNEQFF
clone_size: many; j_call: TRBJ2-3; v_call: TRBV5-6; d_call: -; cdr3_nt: TGTGCCAGCAGCTTGGTCAGGGGTGCAGATACGCAGTATTTT; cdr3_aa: CASSLVRGADTQYF
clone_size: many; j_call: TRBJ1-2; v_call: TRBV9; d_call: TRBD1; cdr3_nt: TGTGCCAGCAGCGTTAGGGACAGCCAATCCCTCACCTTC; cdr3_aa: CASSVRDSQSLTF
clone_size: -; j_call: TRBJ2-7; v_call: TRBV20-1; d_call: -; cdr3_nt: TGCAGTGCTAGCCAGGGCTCCTACGAGCAGTACTTC; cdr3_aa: CSASQGSYEQYF
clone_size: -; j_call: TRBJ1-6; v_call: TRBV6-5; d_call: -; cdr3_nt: TGTGCCAGCAGTTACACTAGACCTTATAATTCACCCCTCCACTTT; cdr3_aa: CASSYTRPYNSPLHF
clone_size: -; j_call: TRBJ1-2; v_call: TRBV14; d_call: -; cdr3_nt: TGTGCCAGCAGCCAATATTCTACAGGGATCTATGGCTACACCTTC; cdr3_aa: CASSQYSTGIYGYTF
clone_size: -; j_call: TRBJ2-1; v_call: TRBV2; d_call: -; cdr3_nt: TGTGCCAGCAAGCAAGGGGAAAACAATGAGCAGTTCTTC; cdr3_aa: CASKQGENNEQFF
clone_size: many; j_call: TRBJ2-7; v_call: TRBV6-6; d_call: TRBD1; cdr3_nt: TGTGCCAGCAGTTACGGGGGGACAGGGGGCGACGAGCAGTACTTC; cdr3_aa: CASSYGGTGGDEQYF
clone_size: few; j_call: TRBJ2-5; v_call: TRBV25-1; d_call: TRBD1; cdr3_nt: TGTGCCAGCAGGCCCCCCTGGACAGGGGAAGTCTGGGAGACCCAGTACTTC; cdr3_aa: CASRPPWTGEVWETQYF